What follows is one T cell receptor (beta chain) and its context. The antigen remains undetermined. This may be a read error, as it is one base from a much larger clone. The data originate from a study of neurological immune-mediated disorders. Whole-study findings and limits: Falling below healthy controls, multiple sclerosis showed the least TCR clonal expansion, while HTLV-1-associated myelopathy showed the most. No CDR3 amino acid sequences were shared by expanded clones across subjects, suggesting private repertoires in all groups.

Germline CDR1 MGHRA, CDR2 YSYEKL. The length of the CDR3 is 15 residues. Trimming stripped 1 base from V and 8 bases from J, with 14 bases between. Time point specified: longitudinal time-point 1 (baseline). The cDNA was synthesized by means of template-switch 5'RACE, which was carried out with 10-nucleotide random UMIs. TCRdb re-called the 5' RACE reads through MiXCR, storing one row per CDR3 protein. The sample has approximately 46,000 distinct CDR3 sequences, about 9.1% seen once. This chain connects TRBV4-1 to TRBJ1-4; possible D gene TRBD1, 5 bases. Sample: PBMCs. The receptor's source is a woman in her thirties or forties in good health. The CDR3 is CASSQGPGRDEKLFF. The DNA for the CDR3 is TGCGCCAGCAGCCAAGGTCCCGGAAGGGACGAAAAACTGTTTTTT.